Each of the 30 T cell receptor beta chains below was sequenced from the same sample in a study of shared clonotypes between healthy human individuals (dated by TCRdb to about 2020). The library came from the immunoSEQ multiplex PCR assay. TCRdb obtained this table from immuneACCESS and retained in-frame rearrangements with V and J assigned. These tables miss some clones; where compared with another copy, unresolved V genes account for less than half of the shortfall, and the remainder is unexplained. Present in this sample are hundreds of thousands of clones, around 97% of which were seen just once. Clones ranked in the top ten supply 0.057% of the sample. The sequenced material came from naive CD4+ T cells sorted from blood. Reading the label with the study, this specimen's cell subset or site is: CD45RA+ positively selected. Receptors originate from a woman aged 25 to 39 in good health.

This rearrangement joins TRBV5-1 to TRBJ1-6; no firm D call. V was cut by 0 bases and J by 10 bases, with 17 bases left in between. This CDR3 is built from 16 residues. Germline V gives CDR1 SGHRS, CDR2 YFSETQ. The CDR3: CASSLDARSFASPLHF. For the CDR3, the DNA is TGCGCCAGCAGCTTGGATGCGCGGAGTTTTGCCTCACCCCTCCACTTT. Drawing the rest from reference TRBV5-1 and TRBJ1-6, the complete variable domain is KAGVTQTPRYLIKTRGQQVTLSCSPISGHRSVSWYQQTPGQGLQFLFEYFSETQRNKGNFPGRFSGRQFSNSRSEMNVSTLELGDSALYLCASSLDARSFASPLHFGNGTRLTVT.

This clone was recorded once. The chain couples TRBV2 to TRBJ2-1; no clear D gene. Germline lookup yields CDR1 SNHLY and CDR2 FYNNEI. CDR3 length: 15 residues. V lost 2 bases, J lost 2 bases, and 10 bases lay in between. The CDR3 here is CASSEQEGAYNEQFF. The CDR3 DNA reads as TGTGCCAGCAGTGAACAGGAAGGAGCCTACAATGAGCAGTTCTTC.

CDR3 region: CASSLTTGGNTEAFF. The CDR3 DNA sequence: TGCGCCAGCAGCTTAACAACAGGGGGGAACACTGAAGCTTTCTTT. The chain is built from TRBV5-1 and TRBJ1-1, with 8 bases matching TRBD1. The germline V gene encodes CDR1 SGHRS and CDR2 YFSETQ. J was trimmed by 1 base and V by 2 bases; bases with no gene match: 4. The CDR3 runs 15 residues.

V usage is TRBV5-1 and J usage is TRBJ1-2, with TRBD1 identical over 7 bases. The CDR3 totals 15 residues. Unmatched junction bases numbered 6, after V lost 4 bases and J lost 0 bases. Germline-derived CDR1 and CDR2 are SGHRS and YFSETQ. The CDR3 nucleotides are TGCGCCAGCAGCATGCGGGACAGAGCTAACTATGGCTACACCTTC. Its translation is CASSMRDRANYGYTF.

V gene TRBV5-4 combines with J gene TRBJ2-5, with 7 nucleotides matching TRBD2. CDR1 and CDR2 from the germline V gene are SGHNT and YYREEE (reference sequence). The trim removed 1 base at V and 2 bases at J, leaving 8 bases unmatched. The CDR3 contains 16 residues. The CDR3 nucleotides are TGTGCCAGCAGCTTGATGGGCAGGCGGGGGCAAGAGACCCAGTACTTC. This encodes CASSLMGRRGQETQYF.

The chain carries TRBV18 and TRBJ2-7; 10 bases match TRBD2. The CDR3 runs to 16 residues. Germline V gene data show CDR1 as KGHSH and CDR2 as LQKENI. J was trimmed by 5 bases and V by 5 bases; bases with no gene match: 12. The chain's CDR3 is CASSAVGSGRAHEQYF. CDR3 nucleotides: TGTGCCAGCTCAGCGGTCGGGAGCGGGAGGGCGCACGAGCAGTACTTC.

The V call is TRBV5-1, the J call TRBJ2-3, with 7 nucleotides matching TRBD2. The V segment lost 6 bases and the J segment 0 bases; nucleotides outside the gene matches: 7. Germline-derived CDR1 and CDR2 are SGHRS and YFSETQ. The CDR3 sequence is 15 residues long. For the CDR3, the DNA is TGCGCCAGCATTCGGGGGGATCCCAGCACAGATACGCAGTATTTT. It encodes CASIRGDPSTDTQYF.

The V call is TRBV6-1, the J call TRBJ1-1; 11 nucleotides agree with TRBD1. V trimming: 6 bases; J trimming: 3 bases; junction bases outside the gene matches: 6. The CDR3 extends over 15 amino acids. Per germline, CDR1 MNHNS and CDR2 SASEGT. This CDR3 is CASRSGTGGYTEAFF. CDR3 nucleotide sequence: TGTGCCAGCAGGTCCGGGACAGGGGGATACACTGAAGCTTTCTTT.

V gene TRBV5-1 combines with J gene TRBJ2-7; 12 bases are a match to TRBD2. Germline trimming cut 0 bases from V and 5 bases from J; bases unmatched to any gene: 3. CDR1 and CDR2 (germline): SGHRS, YFSETQ. This CDR3 region has 15 residues. CDR3 residues: CASSLGTSGINEQYF. The CDR3 bases are TGCGCCAGCAGCTTGGGGACTAGCGGGATCAACGAGCAGTACTTC.

The chain couples TRBV6-6 to TRBJ2-1; no firm D call. This CDR3 has 13 amino acids. In germline, CDR1 is MNHNY, CDR2 SVGAGI (reference sequence). Trimming stripped 7 bases from V and 10 bases from J, with 17 bases between. The CDR3 region is CASTTPRGREQFF. The CDR3 coding sequence is TGTGCCAGCACCACACCGAGAGGCCGCGAGCAGTTCTTC.

The CDR3 nucleotides read TGTGCCAGCAGCCTTCAGGGGACAGGCCCCTACGAGCAGTACTTC. This translates into CASSLQGTGPYEQYF. The chain is built from TRBV2 and TRBJ2-5; 8 bases match TRBD1. The better agreement between TRBJ2-7 and the DNA end casts doubt on the J call. The CDR3 runs 15 residues. Germline CDR1 is SNHLY and CDR2 is FYNNEI.

In regard to this clone: Other nucleotide sequences from this sample produce the same CDR3. This rearrangement joins TRBV5-4 to TRBJ2-5, with D possibly being TRBD2 (6 bases). V lost 2 bases and J 1 base, leaving 9 bases between the germline ends. Germline assignment: CDR1 SGHNT and CDR2 YYREEE (reference sequence). There are 14 residues in the CDR3. Here the CDR3 DNA reads TGTGCCAGCAGCTTCCCGGGAGCCCAAGAGACCCAGTACTTC. Amino acid sequence: CASSFPGAQETQYF.

The V gene is TRBV18, the J gene TRBJ1-4; the match to TRBD1 covers 11 bases. CDR1 is KGHSH, CDR2 LQKENI, per germline. After removal of 6 bases from V and 7 bases from J, the junction contained 1 base not matched to a gene. The CDR3 length is 13 residues. CDR3 loop: CASSGQGAEKLFF. The CDR3 DNA reads TGTGCCAGCTCCGGACAGGGGGCTGAAAAACTGTTTTTT.

This clone was seen just once. The J gene is TRBJ1-5, the V gene TRBV2, with D unresolved. Per germline, CDR1 SNHLY and CDR2 FYNNEI. V was trimmed by 6 bases and J by 0 bases, leaving 12 bases between them. The CDR3 is 15 amino acids. In DNA, the CDR3 is TGTGCCAGCAGGGCAGCTTGGGGTAGCAATCAGCCCCAGCATTTT. The encoded protein is CASRAAWGSNQPQHF.

J is TRBJ2-7 and V is TRBV5-4, with 9 bases aligning to TRBD1. Trimming at V came to 4 bases and at J to 0 bases, leaving 5 bases not matched to a gene. Looked up from germline, CDR1 is SGHNT and CDR2 is YYREEE (reference sequence). This CDR3 contains 15 residues. The CDR3 DNA follows: TGTGCCAGCAGCGTGGGACAGGGCCTCTCCTACGAGCAGTACTTC. This sequence encodes CASSVGQGLSYEQYF.

CDR3 region: CASSTQGEKLFF. The CDR3 region has the DNA TGTGCCAGCAGCACCCAGGGTGAAAAACTGTTTTTT. The chain couples TRBV28 to TRBJ1-4, with a possible D match to TRBD1 (5 bases). CDR1 and CDR2 (germline): MDHEN, SYDVKM. The CDR3 runs 12 residues. V lost 6 bases and J 7 bases, leaving 9 bases between the germline ends.

The chain recombines TRBV10-1 with TRBJ2-2; 7 bases map to TRBD1. Germline V gene lookup returns CDR1 WNHNN and CDR2 SYGVQD (reference sequence). V shed 4 bases and J 5 bases; nucleotides not matched to a gene: 7. This CDR3 has 15 amino acids. This CDR3 is CASSARQGETGELFF. The CDR3 bases are TGCGCCAGCAGTGCCCGACAGGGAGAGACCGGGGAGCTGTTTTTT.

The chain links TRBV7-6 to TRBJ1-1; D is unclear. Germline V lookup: CDR1 SGHVS, CDR2 FNYEAQ. The CDR3 extends over 13 amino acids. Deletions cut 1 base from V and 6 bases from J, with 9 bases between. The CDR3 protein is CASSLEKTAEAFF. For the CDR3, the DNA is TGTGCCAGCAGCTTAGAGAAGACGGCTGAAGCTTTCTTT.

CDR3 in DNA: TGCGCCAGCAGCAACCGCGACAGGGCTTTGGATACGCAGTATTTT. Amino acid sequence: CASSNRDRALDTQYF. This chain uses TRBV5-1 with TRBJ2-3; 7 nucleotides agree with TRBD1. This CDR3 has 15 amino acids. V was pared by 4 bases and J by 6 bases, with 11 bases of the junction left unmatched. CDR1 SGHRS and CDR2 YFSETQ come from the germline V gene.

J is TRBJ1-2 and V is TRBV5-1, with 8 bases aligning to TRBD1. There are 13 residues in the CDR3. The junction had 3 bases not matched to a gene; V was cut back by 0 bases and J by 8 bases. CDR1 is SGHRS and CDR2 is YFSETQ in the germline V gene. The CDR3 nucleotides read TGCGCCAGCAGCTTGGCGCAGGGGGCAGGCTACACCTTC. This encodes CASSLAQGAGYTF.

V usage is TRBV28 and J usage is TRBJ2-7; the D is unclear. This CDR3 is 13 amino acids long. Germline V gene sequence: CDR1 MDHEN, CDR2 SYDVKM. With 8 bases removed from V and 6 bases from J, the gap between germline ends came to 17 bases. CDR3 residues: CASESTNYREQYF. For the CDR3, the DNA is TGTGCCAGCGAGTCGACCAACTATCGCGAGCAGTACTTC.

This chain connects TRBV2 to TRBJ2-1, with D tentatively TRBD2 (6 bases). V lost 6 bases and J 11 bases, leaving 17 bases between the germline ends. Germline V gene lookup returns CDR1 SNHLY and CDR2 FYNNEI. The CDR3 extends over 13 amino acids. The CDR3 nucleotides are TGTGCCAGCAGCTCAGAGCCGGGGACTCAGCAGTTCTTC. Translation gives CASSSEPGTQQFF.

The chain has TRBV19 and TRBJ1-5; no clear D gene. The CDR3 sequence is 16 residues long. The V end was cut by 5 bases, the J end by 0 bases, with 14 bases between. The germline V gene has CDR1 LNHDA and CDR2 SQIVND (reference sequence). The CDR3 DNA sequence: TGTGCCAGTAGTGCGGTCACAAGGTATAGCAATCAGCCCCAGCATTTT. Translation: CASSAVTRYSNQPQHF.

This chain connects TRBV28 to TRBJ2-4, with TRBD1 identical over 9 bases. The V segment lost 2 bases and the J segment 7 bases; nucleotides outside the gene matches: 12. This CDR3 spans 17 amino acids. Germline CDR1 is MDHEN and CDR2 is SYDVKM. The chain's CDR3 is CASSLGGRGQGLNIQYF. Written as DNA, the CDR3 is TGTGCCAGCAGTTTAGGGGGACGGGGACAGGGTTTGAACATTCAGTACTTC.

The gene calls are TRBV5-7 and TRBJ2-4; TRBD2 matches 8 bases. TRBV5-7 is placed among ORFs of uncertain function. V lost 0 bases to trimming and J lost 0 bases; unmatched junction nucleotides: 8. CDR3 size: 18 residues. The CDR3 region has the DNA TGTGCCAGCAGCTTGGTTGGTAGCGGGGAAATAGCCAAAAACATTCAGTACTTC. It is translated as CASSLVGSGEIAKNIQYF.

The chain uses TRBV5-6 and TRBJ2-1; 13 bases fit TRBD2. V gave up 1 base and J gave up 6 bases; unmatched junction bases: 4. Germline CDR1 reads SGHDT; CDR2 reads YYEEEE. This CDR3 has 16 residues. This chain's CDR3 is CASSLLGLAGSNEQFF. CDR3 in DNA: TGTGCCAGCAGCTTGCTGGGACTAGCGGGAAGCAATGAGCAGTTCTTC.

The V call is TRBV7-9, the J call TRBJ2-7; 11 bases map to TRBD2. J gave up 7 bases and V 1 base, and 3 bases lay outside the gene matches. Germline V lookup: CDR1 SEHNR, CDR2 FQNEAQ (reference sequence). The CDR3 sequence is 14 residues long. The CDR3 region is CASSLELAGVEQYF. Here the CDR3 DNA reads TGTGCCAGCAGCTTAGAACTAGCGGGAGTTGAGCAGTACTTC.

The CDR3 loop is CASRTTNEQFF. CDR3 sequence (DNA): TGTGCCAGCAGGACCACCAATGAGCAGTTCTTC. The J gene is TRBJ2-1, the V gene TRBV2, with unresolved D. The V end was cut by 6 bases, the J end by 6 bases, with 6 bases between. The CDR3 totals 11 residues. Germline V gene sequence: CDR1 SNHLY, CDR2 FYNNEI.

The chain combines TRBV4-2 with TRBJ2-3, with D unresolved. V lost 1 base and J lost 6, with 11 bases in between. The CDR3 consists of 14 residues. Looked up from germline, CDR1 is LGHNA and CDR2 is YNFKEQ. The CDR3 nucleotides are TGTGCCAGCAGCCAAGGTAGCCGGTTGGATACGCAGTATTTT. Translated: CASSQGSRLDTQYF.

The genes are TRBV6-5 and TRBJ2-1, with TRBD1 as a possible D gene (6 bases). The CDR3 consists of 14 residues. V dropped 0 bases and J dropped 11 bases, with 14 bases sitting between them. CDR1 and CDR2 from the germline V gene are MNHEY and SVGAGI. The CDR3 DNA follows: TGTGCCAGCAGTTACTCGTTCGGACAGACCAAGCAGTTCTTC. It yields the protein CASSYSFGQTKQFF.